This TCR beta chain was profiled in a study of monozygotic twins with inflammatory bowel disease. Using the 5' RACE reads, TCRdb records one entry per CDR3 protein without DNA. There are 190,000 or so distinct CDR3 sequences in the sample, with less than 2% held by the top ten. The CDR3 spans 15 residues. Germline V CDR1 and CDR2: SGHDT, YYEEEE. The chain joins TRBV5-6 to TRBJ2-1; there is no DNA to check the TCRdb D call of TRBD1. This clonotype originated in a human donor with ulcerative colitis or Crohn's disease, or a healthy co-twin of an affected twin (not recorded which). Sample: blood. This chain's CDR3 is CASRMGPISYNEQFF. The full variable domain, in which reference TRBV5-6 and TRBJ2-1 provide the parts outside the CDR3, is DAGVTQSPTHLIKTRGQQVTLRCSPKSGHDTVSWYQQALGQGPQFIFQYYEEEERQRGNFPDRFSGHQFPNYSSELNVNALLLGDSALYLCASRMGPISYNEQFFGPGTRLTVL.